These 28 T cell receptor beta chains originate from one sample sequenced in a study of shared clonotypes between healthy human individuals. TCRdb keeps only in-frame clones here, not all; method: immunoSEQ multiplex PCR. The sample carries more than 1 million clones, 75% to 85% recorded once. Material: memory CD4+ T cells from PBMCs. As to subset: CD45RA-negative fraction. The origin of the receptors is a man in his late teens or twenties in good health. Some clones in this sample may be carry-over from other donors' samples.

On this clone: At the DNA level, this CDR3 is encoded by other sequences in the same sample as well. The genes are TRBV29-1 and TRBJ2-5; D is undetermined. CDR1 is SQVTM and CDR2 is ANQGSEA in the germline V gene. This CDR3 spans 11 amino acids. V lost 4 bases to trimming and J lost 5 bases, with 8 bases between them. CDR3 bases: TGCAGCGTTGTTGGTGGGGAGACCCAGTACTTC. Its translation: CSVVGGETQYF.

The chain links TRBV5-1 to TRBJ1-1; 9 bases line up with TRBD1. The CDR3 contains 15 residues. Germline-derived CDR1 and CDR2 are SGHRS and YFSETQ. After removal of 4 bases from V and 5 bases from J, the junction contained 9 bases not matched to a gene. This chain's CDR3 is CASSPDRTGATEAFF. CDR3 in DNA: TGCGCCAGCAGCCCCGATCGGACAGGGGCGACTGAAGCTTTCTTT.

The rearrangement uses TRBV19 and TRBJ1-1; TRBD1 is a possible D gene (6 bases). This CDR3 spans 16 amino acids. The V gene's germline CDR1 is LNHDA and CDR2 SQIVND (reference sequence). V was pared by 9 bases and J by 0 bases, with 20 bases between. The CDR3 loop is CASRGLGGLVNTEAFF. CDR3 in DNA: TGTGCCAGCCGTGGATTGGGGGGCTTGGTGAACACTGAAGCTTTCTTT.

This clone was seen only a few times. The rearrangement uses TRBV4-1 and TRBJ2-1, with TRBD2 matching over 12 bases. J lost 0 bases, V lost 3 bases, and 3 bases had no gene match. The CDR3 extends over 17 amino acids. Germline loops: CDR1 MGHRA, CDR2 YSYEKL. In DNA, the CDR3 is TGCGCCAGCAGCCAGGGACTAGCGGGTAGCTCCTACAATGAGCAGTTCTTC. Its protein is CASSQGLAGSSYNEQFF.

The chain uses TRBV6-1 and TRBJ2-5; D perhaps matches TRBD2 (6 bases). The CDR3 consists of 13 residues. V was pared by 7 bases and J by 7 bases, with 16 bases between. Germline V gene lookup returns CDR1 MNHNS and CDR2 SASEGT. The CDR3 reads CASKEGIGVTQYF. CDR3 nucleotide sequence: TGTGCCAGCAAGGAGGGTATAGGGGTGACCCAGTACTTC.

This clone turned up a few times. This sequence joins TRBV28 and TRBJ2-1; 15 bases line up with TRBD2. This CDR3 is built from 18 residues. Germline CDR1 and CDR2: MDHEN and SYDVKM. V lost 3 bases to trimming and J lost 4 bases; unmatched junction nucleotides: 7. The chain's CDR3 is CASSLRGTSGRRYNEQFF. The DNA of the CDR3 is TGTGCCAGCAGTTTGAGGGGGACTAGCGGGAGGCGATACAATGAGCAGTTCTTC. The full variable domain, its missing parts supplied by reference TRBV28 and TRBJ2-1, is DVKVTQSSRYLVKRTGEKVFLECVQDMDHENMFWYRQDPGLGLRLIYFSYDVKMKEKGDIPEGYSVSREKKERFSLILESASTNQTSMYLCASSLRGTSGRRYNEQFFGPGTRLTVL.

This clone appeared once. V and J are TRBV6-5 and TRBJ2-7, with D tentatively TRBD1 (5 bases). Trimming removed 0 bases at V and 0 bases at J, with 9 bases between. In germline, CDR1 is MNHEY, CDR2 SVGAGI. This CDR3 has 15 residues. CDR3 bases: TGTGCCAGCAGTTACTCGGCACAGGCCTCCTACGAGCAGTACTTC. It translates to CASSYSAQASYEQYF.

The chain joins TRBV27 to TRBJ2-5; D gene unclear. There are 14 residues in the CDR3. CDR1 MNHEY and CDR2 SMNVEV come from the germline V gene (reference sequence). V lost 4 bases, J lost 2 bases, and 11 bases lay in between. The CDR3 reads CASSSRVAQETQYF. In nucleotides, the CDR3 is TGTGCCAGCAGTTCCCGGGTAGCTCAAGAGACCCAGTACTTC.

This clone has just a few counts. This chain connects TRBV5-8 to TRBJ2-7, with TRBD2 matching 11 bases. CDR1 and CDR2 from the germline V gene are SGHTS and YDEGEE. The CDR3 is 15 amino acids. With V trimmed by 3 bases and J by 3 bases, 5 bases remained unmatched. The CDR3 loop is CASSSLAGDGYEQYF. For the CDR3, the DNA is TGTGCCAGCAGCTCACTAGCGGGAGACGGCTACGAGCAGTACTTC. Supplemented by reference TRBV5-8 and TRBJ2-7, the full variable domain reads EAGVTQSPTHLIKTRGQQATLRCSPISGHTSVYWYQQALGLGLQFLLWYDEGEERNRGNFPPRFSGRQFPNYSSELNVNALELEDSALYLCASSSLAGDGYEQYFGPGTRLTVT.

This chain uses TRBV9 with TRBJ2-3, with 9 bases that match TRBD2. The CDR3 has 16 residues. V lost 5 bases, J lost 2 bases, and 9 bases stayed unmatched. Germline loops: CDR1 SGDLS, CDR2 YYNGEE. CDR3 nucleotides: TGTGCCAGCAGTGCGACCGGGACTAGCTACACAGATACGCAGTATTTT. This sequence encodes CASSATGTSYTDTQYF.

The CDR3 sequence is CASSQKLTYMVNEQFF. The CDR3 DNA is TGCGCCAGCAGCCAGAAATTAACGTACATGGTCAATGAGCAGTTCTTC. The J gene is TRBJ2-1, the V gene TRBV4-1; D gene unclear. Germline values: CDR1 MGHRA, CDR2 YSYEKL. V was trimmed by 3 bases and J by 6 bases, leaving 18 bases between them. The CDR3 contains 16 residues.

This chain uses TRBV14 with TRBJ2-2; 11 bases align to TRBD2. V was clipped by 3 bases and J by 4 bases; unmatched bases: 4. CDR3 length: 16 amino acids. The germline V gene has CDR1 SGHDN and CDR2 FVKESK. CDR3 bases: TGTGCCAGCAGCCAGATAGCGGGAGGGTCCACCGGGGAGCTGTTTTTT. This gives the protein CASSQIAGGSTGELFF.

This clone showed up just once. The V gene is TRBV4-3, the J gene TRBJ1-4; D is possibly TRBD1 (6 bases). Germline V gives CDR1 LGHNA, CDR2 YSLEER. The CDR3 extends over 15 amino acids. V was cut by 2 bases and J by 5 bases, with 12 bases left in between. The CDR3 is CASSQFRGLNEKLFF. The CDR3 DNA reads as TGCGCCAGCAGCCAATTCAGGGGTCTCAATGAAAAACTGTTTTTT.

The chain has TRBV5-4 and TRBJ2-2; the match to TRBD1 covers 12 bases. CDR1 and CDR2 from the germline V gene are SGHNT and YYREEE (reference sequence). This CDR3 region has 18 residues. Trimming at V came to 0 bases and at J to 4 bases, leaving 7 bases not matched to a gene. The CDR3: CASSLGVGQGAGTGELFF. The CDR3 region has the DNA TGTGCCAGCAGCTTGGGGGTGGGACAGGGGGCAGGCACCGGGGAGCTGTTTTTT.

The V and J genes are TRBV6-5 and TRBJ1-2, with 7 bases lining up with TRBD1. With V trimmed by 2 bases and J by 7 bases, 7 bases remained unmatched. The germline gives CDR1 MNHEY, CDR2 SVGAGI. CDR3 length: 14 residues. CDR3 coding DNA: TGTGCCAGCAGTTACCAACAGGGGCGGCGTGGCTACACCTTC. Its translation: CASSYQQGRRGYTF.

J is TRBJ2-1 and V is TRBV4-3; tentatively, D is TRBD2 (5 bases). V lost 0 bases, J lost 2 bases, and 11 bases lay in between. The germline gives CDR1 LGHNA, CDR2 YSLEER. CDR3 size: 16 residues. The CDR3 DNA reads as TGCGCCAGCAGCCAAGAAGAGACTATACCCTACAATGAGCAGTTCTTC. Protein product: CASSQEETIPYNEQFF.

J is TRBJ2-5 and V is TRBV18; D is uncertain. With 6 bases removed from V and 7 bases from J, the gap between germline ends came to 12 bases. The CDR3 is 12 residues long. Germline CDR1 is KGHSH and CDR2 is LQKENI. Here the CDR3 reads CASSPAHGTQYF. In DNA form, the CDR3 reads TGTGCCAGCTCCCCAGCTCACGGGACCCAGTACTTC.

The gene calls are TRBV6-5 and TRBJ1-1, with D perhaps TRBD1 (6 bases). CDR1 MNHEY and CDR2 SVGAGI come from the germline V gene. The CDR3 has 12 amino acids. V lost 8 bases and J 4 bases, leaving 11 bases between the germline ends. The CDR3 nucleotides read TGTGCCAGCTACAGGGCCGGCACTGAAGCTTTCTTT. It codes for CASYRAGTEAFF.

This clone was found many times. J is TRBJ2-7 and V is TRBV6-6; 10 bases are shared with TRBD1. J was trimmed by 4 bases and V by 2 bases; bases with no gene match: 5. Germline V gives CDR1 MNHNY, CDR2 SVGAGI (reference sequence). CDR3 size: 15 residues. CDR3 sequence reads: CASSYPDRGQYEQYF. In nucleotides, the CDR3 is TGTGCCAGCAGTTACCCCGACAGGGGGCAGTACGAGCAGTACTTC.

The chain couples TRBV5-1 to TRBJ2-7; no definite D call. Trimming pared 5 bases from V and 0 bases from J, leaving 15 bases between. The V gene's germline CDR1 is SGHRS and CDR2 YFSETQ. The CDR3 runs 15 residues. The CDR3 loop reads CASRPGWGSSYEQYF. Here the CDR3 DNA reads TGCGCCAGCAGGCCCGGCTGGGGAAGCTCCTACGAGCAGTACTTC.

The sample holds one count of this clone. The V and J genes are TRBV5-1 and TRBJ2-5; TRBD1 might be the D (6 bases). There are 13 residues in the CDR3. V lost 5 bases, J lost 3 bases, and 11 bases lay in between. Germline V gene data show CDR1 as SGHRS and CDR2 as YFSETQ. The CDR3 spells CASSPQGKETQYF. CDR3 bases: TGCGCCAGCAGTCCCCAGGGGAAAGAGACCCAGTACTTC.

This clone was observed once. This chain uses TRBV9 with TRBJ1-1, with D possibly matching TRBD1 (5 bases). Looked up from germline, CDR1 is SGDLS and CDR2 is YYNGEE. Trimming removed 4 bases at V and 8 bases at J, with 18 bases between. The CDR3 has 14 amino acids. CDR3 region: CASSPHGSGGEAFF. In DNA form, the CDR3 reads TGTGCCAGCAGCCCCCATGGCTCGGGGGGGGAAGCTTTCTTT.

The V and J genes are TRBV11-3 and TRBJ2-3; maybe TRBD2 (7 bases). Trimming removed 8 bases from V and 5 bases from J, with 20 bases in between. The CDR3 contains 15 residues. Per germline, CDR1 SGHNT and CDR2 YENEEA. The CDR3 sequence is CASSGGGRVGDTQYF. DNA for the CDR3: TGTGCCAGCTCGGGGGGCGGGAGAGTAGGAGATACGCAGTATTTT.

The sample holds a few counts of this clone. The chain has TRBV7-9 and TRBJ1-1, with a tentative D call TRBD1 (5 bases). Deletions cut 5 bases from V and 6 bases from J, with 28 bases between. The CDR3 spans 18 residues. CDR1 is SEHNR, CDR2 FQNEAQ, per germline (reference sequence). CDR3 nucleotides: TGTGCCAGCAGCCTACTATTGAAAGGACAACCACCGCCCTCTGAAGCTTTCTTT. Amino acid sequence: CASSLLLKGQPPPSEAFF.

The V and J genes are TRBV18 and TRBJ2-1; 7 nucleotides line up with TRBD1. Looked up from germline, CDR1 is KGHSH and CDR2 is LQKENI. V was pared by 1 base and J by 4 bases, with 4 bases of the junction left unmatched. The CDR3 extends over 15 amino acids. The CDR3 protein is CASSPLTGDYNEQFF. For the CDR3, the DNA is TGTGCCAGCTCACCACTCACAGGGGATTACAATGAGCAGTTCTTC.

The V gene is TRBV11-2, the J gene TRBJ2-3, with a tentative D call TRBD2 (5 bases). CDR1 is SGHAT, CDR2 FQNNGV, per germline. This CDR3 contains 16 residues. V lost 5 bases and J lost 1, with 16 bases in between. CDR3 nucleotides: TGTGCCAGCAGCCCCACCTTGGGAGTCGGCACAGATACGCAGTATTTT. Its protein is CASSPTLGVGTDTQYF.

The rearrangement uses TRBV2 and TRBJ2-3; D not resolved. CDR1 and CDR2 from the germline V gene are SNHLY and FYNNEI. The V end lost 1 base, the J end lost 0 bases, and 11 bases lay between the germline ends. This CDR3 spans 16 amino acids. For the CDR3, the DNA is TGTGCCAGCAGTGAAGGTCTTTTGACTAGCACAGATACGCAGTATTTT. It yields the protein CASSEGLLTSTDTQYF. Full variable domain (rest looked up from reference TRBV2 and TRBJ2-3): EPEVTQTPSHQVTQMGQEVILRCVPISNHLYFYWYRQILGQKVEFLVSFYNNEISEKSEIFDDQFSVERPDGSNFTLKIRSTKLEDSAMYFCASSEGLLTSTDTQYFGPGTRLTVL.

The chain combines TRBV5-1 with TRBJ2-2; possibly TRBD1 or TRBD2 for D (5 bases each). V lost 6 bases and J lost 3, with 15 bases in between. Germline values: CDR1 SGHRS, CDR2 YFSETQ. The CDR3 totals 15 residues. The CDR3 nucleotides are TGCGCCAGCAAAACGGGGACCCTGGACACCGGGGAGCTGTTTTTT. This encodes CASKTGTLDTGELFF.